A selection of T cell receptor beta chains follows, all from one sample in a study of shared clonotypes between healthy human individuals. Here immunoSEQ multiplex PCR was the method, and the copy in TCRdb shows in-frame clones only, minus some. The sample carries about 120,000 clones, more than 65% recorded once. The sequencing input was memory CD8+ T cells sorted from blood. The receptors were sampled from a woman in her thirties in good health. Each CDR3 is given with its conserved first and last residue. The D gene is left open where the match is weak. Clone size is given for some rows only: seen once, a few or many times, or a class if the clone is expanded.

>16|-|-|TRBV5-4|TRBJ2-6
TGTGCCAGCGCCCCGACAGGACCCTCTGGGGCCAACGTCCTGACTTTC
CASAPTGPSGANVLTF
>18|-|-|TRBV7-8|TRBJ2-2
TGTGCCAGCAGCTTAGTGGGCAGCGCGGCTAGCCGGACCGGGGAGCTGTTTTTT
CASSLVGSAASRTGELFF
>11|-|-|TRBV29-1|TRBJ1-1
TGCAGCGTTGCTTGGCACACTGAAGCTTTCTTT
CSVAWHTEAFF
>15|-|TRBD1|TRBV25-1|TRBJ1-4
TGTGCCAGCAGTGATAAAAAGGGGGCTTATGAAAAACTGTTTTTT
CASSDKKGAYEKLFF
>15|-|-|TRBV7-8|TRBJ1-1
TGTGCCAGCAGCTTAGCCGCAACAGGGCTGACTGAAGCTTTCTTT
CASSLAATGLTEAFF
>11|many|-|TRBV20-1|TRBJ2-1
TGCAGTGCTAGGGAGGATAGGGAGCAGTTCTTC
CSAREDREQFF
>18|-|-|TRBV7-9|TRBJ2-7
TGTGCCAGCAGCCCATTTCGTAGAAACAGATGGAGTCCCTACGAGCAGTACTTC
CASSPFRRNRWSPYEQYF
>16|-|TRBD2|TRBV18|TRBJ2-5
TGTGCCAGCTCACCCCGACTAGCGGGACCGCAAGAGACCCAGTACTTC
CASSPRLAGPQETQYF
>13|-|-|TRBV14|TRBJ2-7
TGTGCCAGCAGCCACCGACAATTTTACGAGCAGTACTTC
CASSHRQFYEQYF
>12|few|TRBD2|TRBV11-2|TRBJ2-3
TGTGCCAGCTACGGGGGGGGAGGTACGCAGTATTTT
CASYGGGGTQYF
>12|-|-|TRBV6-6|TRBJ2-2
TGTGCCAGCAGAGGATCCACCGGGGAGCTGTTTTTT
CASRGSTGELFF
>14|-|-|TRBV21-1|TRBJ2-7
TGTGCCAGCAGCCACGGCGGAACCCCCTACGAGCAGTACTTC
CASSHGGTPYEQYF
>15|many|-|TRBV6-5|TRBJ2-7
TGTGCCAGCAGTTACTCCCGTGATCCCCCCTACGAGCAGTACTTC
CASSYSRDPPYEQYF
>13|-|TRBD2|TRBV27|TRBJ2-4
TGTGCCAGCAGTTGGAATAGCGGGAGTATTCAGTACTTC
CASSWNSGSIQYF
>15|-|TRBD2|TRBV6-5|TRBJ2-1
TGTGCCAGCAGTTTAGCGGGAAACCCCTACAATGAGCAGTTCTTC
CASSLAGNPYNEQFF
>14|-|-|TRBV4-1|TRBJ1-5
TGCGCCAGCAGCCAAGTAGGTATAGGTCAGCCCCAGCATTTT
CASSQVGIGQPQHF
>15|medium-sized|TRBD2|TRBV10-3|TRBJ2-3
TGTGCCATCAGGGGGACTAGCGGGCACACAGATACGCAGTATTTT
CAIRGTSGHTDTQYF
>15|-|TRBD1|TRBV9|TRBJ1-5
TGTGCCAGCAGCGTAGACAGGGGCCCGAATCAGCCCCAGCATTTT
CASSVDRGPNQPQHF
>16|-|TRBD2|TRBV4-2|TRBJ2-1
TGTGCCAGCAGCCAGACTCTAGCGGGCGACTACAATGAGCAGTTCTTC
CASSQTLAGDYNEQFF
>15|once|TRBD2|TRBV6-5|TRBJ2-1
TGTGCCAGCAGTGCCCAGGGAGGGTCCTACAATGAGCAGTTCTTC
CASSAQGGSYNEQFF
>15|few|TRBD1|TRBV19|TRBJ2-1
TGTGCCAGTAGTATCTGGACAGGGGATATCAATGAGCAGTTCTTC
CASSIWTGDINEQFF
>15|-|-|TRBV5-5|TRBJ1-5
TGTGCCAGCAGCTTGGCGGGTTCGGGCAATCAGCCCCAGCATTTT
CASSLAGSGNQPQHF
>16|once|-|TRBV5-6|TRBJ1-2
TGTGCCAGCAGCTCAGCAACCAACAGGGAAAGCTATGGCTACACCTTC
CASSSATNRESYGYTF
>14|-|-|TRBV6-4|TRBJ1-5
TGTGCCAGCAGTGAAGGAGCGGGGAATCAGCCCCAGCATTTT
CASSEGAGNQPQHF
>15|-|-|TRBV7-6|TRBJ2-5
TGTGCCAGCAGCTTAGCGCGTGGGGTCGCAGAGACCCAGTACTTC
CASSLARGVAETQYF
>14|-|-|TRBV7-3|TRBJ2-3
TGTGCCAGCAGCCCTCCTGGCAGGGGCGATACGCAGTATTTT
CASSPPGRGDTQYF
>16|few|TRBD1|TRBV11-2|TRBJ1-1
TGTGCCAGCAGCTCGCCCTCGACAGGGGCCCGCACTGAAGCTTTCTTT
CASSSPSTGARTEAFF
>14|once|-|TRBV11-2|TRBJ2-7
TGTGCCAGCAGCCCCGGCACAGGAGCCTACGAGCAGTACTTC
CASSPGTGAYEQYF
>14|many|-|TRBV27|TRBJ2-2
TGTGCCAGCAGTTTAAGGCAGGGAATCGGGGAGCTGTTTTTT
CASSLRQGIGELFF
>14|many|TRBD1|TRBV6-6|TRBJ1-1
TGTGCCAGCAGTTACGGGACAGCCAACACTGAAGCTTTCTTT
CASSYGTANTEAFF
>13|-|-|TRBV29-1|TRBJ1-2
TGCAGCGTTGACGGGATGTTTCGAGCAGGCTACACCTTC
CSVDGMFRAGYTF
>16|-|-|TRBV28|TRBJ2-1
TGTGCCAGCAGGCCCGGCAGGGTAAACTCCTACAATGAGCAGTTCTTC
CASRPGRVNSYNEQFF
>15|-|-|TRBV7-2|TRBJ2-1
TGTGCCAGCAGCCCCTTGATGAGCTCCTACAATGAGCAGTTCTTC
CASSPLMSSYNEQFF
>15|-|TRBD1|TRBV6-5|TRBJ1-5
TGTGCCAGCAGTCCAGATAGGGGGCTTAATCAGCCCCAGCATTTT
CASSPDRGLNQPQHF
>18|few|-|TRBV28|TRBJ2-2
TGTGCCAGCAGTTTGGAGCTGGGGAGAGATTCGAACACCGGGGAGCTGTTTTTT
CASSLELGRDSNTGELFF
>13|-|-|TRBV15|TRBJ1-5
TGTGCCACCAGTTCACAGACGCTGCAGCCCCAGCATTTT
CATSSQTLQPQHF
>15|-|-|TRBV7-9|TRBJ2-7
TGTGCCAGCAGCGTAGGCTCCGCTCGTTATTACGAGCAGTACTTC
CASSVGSARYYEQYF
>13|-|-|TRBV29-1|TRBJ2-1
TGCAGCGCCAGGGACCCTCAGGCCCATGAGCAGTTCTTC
CSARDPQAHEQFF
>15|-|TRBD1|TRBV4-2|TRBJ2-1
TGTGCCAGCAGCCAAGACAGGGGGAGTTACAATGAGCAGTTCTTC
CASSQDRGSYNEQFF
>16|-|-|TRBV28|TRBJ1-1
TGTGCCAGCAGTTTATTAACAGGGCTGATGGACACTGAAGCTTTCTTT
CASSLLTGLMDTEAFF
>15|few|-|TRBV6-4|TRBJ2-1
TGTGCCAGCAGTGGAACTAGTGGGGACTACAATGAGCAGTTCTTC
CASSGTSGDYNEQFF
>16|once|-|TRBV4-1|TRBJ1-3
TGCGCCAGCAGCCAAGTACGGGGATACTCTGGAAACACCATATATTTT
CASSQVRGYSGNTIYF
>16|-|-|TRBV6-4|TRBJ2-7
TGTGCCAGCAGTGACTCGACCGGGACCGATTCCTACGAGCAGTACTTC
CASSDSTGTDSYEQYF
>17|few|-|TRBV7-2|TRBJ2-1
TGTGCCAGCAGGGCCCTCCTGGACTCCTCATCCTACAATGAGCAGTTCTTC
CASRALLDSSSYNEQFF
>13|-|-|TRBV6-1|TRBJ1-2
TGTGCCAGCAGTGAAGGACCGGGATATGGCTACACCTTC
CASSEGPGYGYTF
>14|few|TRBD2|TRBV7-9|TRBJ2-7
TGTGCCAGCAGCTACGGACTAGACCCAGGGGAGCAGTACTTC
CASSYGLDPGEQYF
>13|many|-|TRBV6-4|TRBJ2-7
TGTGCCAGCAGTTCCGGACTTCTCGGGGAGCAGTACTTC
CASSSGLLGEQYF
>16|-|TRBD2|TRBV5-1|TRBJ2-3
TGCGCCAGCAGCATTGGACTAGCGGGGGGCACAGATACGCAGTATTTT
CASSIGLAGGTDTQYF
>17|-|-|TRBV7-8|TRBJ2-1
TGTGCCAGCAGCTTTAATCACGACTACGGCTCCTACAATGAGCAGTTCTTC
CASSFNHDYGSYNEQFF
>14|-|-|TRBV7-9|TRBJ1-2
TGTGCCAGCAGCTTGAGGAGGGGGAGGTACGGCTACACCTTC
CASSLRRGRYGYTF
>17|-|TRBD1|TRBV28|TRBJ2-2
TGTGCCAGCAGTTTACTCCGGACAGGGGCCGACACCGGGGAGCTGTTTTTT
CASSLLRTGADTGELFF
>15|-|-|TRBV27|TRBJ2-3
TGTGCCAGCAGTTTATCGCGGGCTACCACAGATACGCAGTATTTT
CASSLSRATTDTQYF
>15|-|TRBD1|TRBV29-1|TRBJ1-2
TGCAGCGTTGAGGCCACTAGGACAGGGAACTATGGCTACACCTTC
CSVEATRTGNYGYTF
>14|many|-|TRBV7-5|TRBJ1-1
TGTGCCAGCAGCGCCTCGACAGAGAACACTGAAGCTTTCTTT
CASSASTENTEAFF
>13|few|-|TRBV10-2|TRBJ2-3
TGCGCCAGCAAACTGACTAGCACAGATACGCAGTATTTT
CASKLTSTDTQYF